These 18 T cell receptor beta chains share one sample of origin, sequenced in a study of human T cells and chemical hapten exposure. MiXCR, applied by TCRdb to the RACE reads, yields one record per CDR3 protein. The table records some 380,000 distinct CDR3 sequences, around 5% of them present only once. Stated time point: patch test 1, 2 weeks after DPC sensitization. Treatment noted: therapeutic diphenylcyclopropenone sensitization with weekly scalp DPC. The specimen comprised whole blood, sampled in connection with sensitization to the hapten diphenylcyclopropenone (DPC). The receptors stem from a woman in her forties or fifties with alopecia areata. Some clones in this sample may be carry-over from other donors' samples.

This chain links TRBV6-1 with TRBJ2-5; possibly TRBD1 or TRBD2 for D (5 bases each). Trimming cost V 4 bases and J 0 bases, with 18 bases left between them. The CDR3 runs to 17 residues. CDR1 is MNHNS, CDR2 SASEGT, per germline. The CDR3 here is CASSVLPGTPYQETQYF. The CDR3 region has the DNA TGTGCCAGCAGTGTCCTCCCCGGGACCCCGTACCAAGAGACCCAGTACTTC.

This sequence joins TRBV9 and TRBJ2-1, with D perhaps given as TRBD1 or TRBD2 (5 bases each). The V and J ends lost 3 bases and 6 bases respectively, with 19 bases between them. Germline-derived CDR1 and CDR2 are SGDLS and YYNGEE. This CDR3 contains 16 residues. This CDR3 is CASSASGTVGSNEQFF. The CDR3 DNA sequence: TGTGCCAGCAGCGCCTCCGGGACGGTCGGCTCCAATGAGCAGTTCTTC.

A few counts support this clonotype. The J gene is TRBJ1-2, the V gene TRBV12-3 or TRBV12-4, with 8 nucleotides matching TRBD1. J was trimmed by 4 bases and V by 6 bases; bases with no gene match: 10. The CDR3 spans 15 residues. The CDR3 spells CASRMQQGEGYGYTF. In DNA form, the CDR3 reads TGTGCCAGCAGAATGCAACAGGGGGAAGGCTATGGCTACACCTTC.

This clonotype was detected many times. V is TRBV15 and J is TRBJ2-1; the match to TRBD2 covers 8 bases. The CDR3 sequence is 16 residues long. Looked up from germline, CDR1 is LNHNV and CDR2 is YYDKDF (reference sequence). With 5 bases clipped from V and 2 bases from J, the junction kept 8 bases outside the gene matches. CDR3 DNA sequence: TGTGCCACCAGCGGAGTAGCGGGGATAGCCTACAATGAGCAGTTCTTC. Its translation: CATSGVAGIAYNEQFF.

Only a few counts were recorded for this clonotype. This chain joins TRBV5-1 and TRBJ2-3, with 9 bases that match TRBD2. The CDR3 sequence is 16 residues long. V shed 0 bases, J shed 5 bases, and the junction held 7 bases outside the gene matches. Looked up from germline, CDR1 is SGHRS and CDR2 is YFSETQ. This CDR3 is CASSLEGSGGLDTQYF. The DNA of the CDR3 is TGCGCCAGCAGCTTGGAAGGTAGCGGGGGATTAGATACGCAGTATTTT.

This clonotype was seen a few times. The J gene is TRBJ2-3, the V gene TRBV27; TRBD2 might be the D (7 bases). The CDR3 is 15 amino acids. V was trimmed by 6 bases and J by 2 bases, leaving 15 bases between them. Germline assignment: CDR1 MNHEY and CDR2 SMNVEV (reference sequence). The CDR3 loop is CASSLGGAHTDTQYF. The CDR3 DNA is TGTGCCAGCAGCCTGGGGGGGGCCCACACAGATACGCAGTATTTT.

This clonotype was picked up many times. V gene TRBV29-1 combines with J gene TRBJ2-7, with TRBD2 matching over 10 bases. V shed 4 bases, J shed 5 bases, and the junction held 8 bases outside the gene matches. The CDR3 totals 14 residues. Looked up from germline, CDR1 is SQVTM and CDR2 is ANQGSEA. This chain's CDR3 is CSVGVSGRSDEQYF. For the CDR3, the DNA is TGCAGCGTTGGAGTTAGCGGGAGGTCGGACGAGCAGTACTTC.

The chain uses TRBV12-3 or TRBV12-4 and TRBJ2-4, with D perhaps matching TRBD2 (6 bases). V was cut by 3 bases and J by 4 bases, with 10 bases left in between. The CDR3 is made up of 14 amino acids. As DNA, the CDR3 is TGTGCCAGCAGTTTGGGGGGAGTAAAAAACATTCAGTACTTC. Translation: CASSLGGVKNIQYF.

V gene TRBV5-1 combines with J gene TRBJ2-7, with D maybe TRBD1 (5 bases). The germline V gene encodes CDR1 SGHRS and CDR2 YFSETQ. Trimming left V 4 bases short and J 4 bases short, with 30 bases between. This CDR3 comprises 19 residues. CDR3 bases: TGCGCCAGCAGCCTCGCGGCAGGTACAGGTGCCAGGCAGAGGTACGAGCAGTACTTC. It specifies CASSLAAGTGARQRYEQYF. Together with reference TRBV5-1 and TRBJ2-7, the CDR3 gives the full variable domain: KAGVTQTPRYLIKTRGQQVTLSCSPISGHRSVSWYQQTPGQGLQFLFEYFSETQRNKGNFPGRFSGRQFSNSRSEMNVSTLELGDSALYLCASSLAAGTGARQRYEQYFGPGTRLTVT.

This clonotype was recorded many times. The V gene is TRBV6-5, the J gene TRBJ1-3, with D maybe TRBD1 (6 bases). The V end lost 2 bases, the J end lost 3 bases, and 11 bases lay between the germline ends. The CDR3 length is 15 residues. Germline assignment: CDR1 MNHEY and CDR2 SVGAGI. CDR3 region: CASSYAQGFGNTIYF. The CDR3, as DNA: TGTGCCAGCAGTTACGCCCAGGGGTTTGGAAACACCATATATTTT.

This clonotype was observed a few times. The rearrangement joins TRBV12-3 or TRBV12-4 to TRBJ2-2; 7 bases are shared with TRBD1. The CDR3 has 15 residues. The V segment lost 7 bases and the J segment 0 bases; nucleotides outside the gene matches: 5. CDR3 sequence: CASTSDRANTGELFF. The CDR3 coding sequence is TGTGCCAGCACCTCTGACAGGGCGAACACCGGGGAGCTGTTTTTT.

This clonotype was observed many times. V and J are TRBV29-1 and TRBJ2-1, with 14 bases that match TRBD2. Per the germline V gene, CDR1 is SQVTM and CDR2 is ANQGSEA. The CDR3 length is 14 residues. The V segment lost 5 bases and the J segment 9 bases; nucleotides outside the gene matches: 6. This CDR3 is CSVSGTSGRGEQFF. The CDR3 DNA follows: TGCAGCGTTTCCGGGACTAGCGGGAGAGGTGAGCAGTTCTTC.

Many counts were recorded for this clonotype. J is TRBJ2-2 and V is TRBV4-3, with D perhaps matching TRBD1 (5 bases). Germline V lookup: CDR1 LGHNA, CDR2 YSLEER. There are 16 residues in the CDR3. Trimming shortened V by 1 base and J by 5 bases, and 14 bases separated the two germline ends. The CDR3 is CASSQGTRVGTGELFF. CDR3 DNA: TGCGCCAGCAGCCAAGGCACCAGGGTAGGGACCGGGGAGCTGTTTTTT.

This clonotype was counted many times. The V call is TRBV5-5, the J call TRBJ1-2; D unresolved. The length of the CDR3 is 14 residues. Germline CDR1 is SGHKS and CDR2 is YYEKEE (reference sequence). Trimming stripped 5 bases from V and 8 bases from J, with 19 bases between. The CDR3 is CASRPEGGAYGYTF. CDR3 DNA: TGTGCCAGCAGGCCCGAAGGTGGAGCTTACGGCTACACCTTC.

This clonotype was detected only once. The chain has TRBV4-3 and TRBJ2-7; 9 nucleotides match TRBD1. Trimming cost V 0 bases and J 6 bases; bases outside gene matches: 9. Germline V gene lookup returns CDR1 LGHNA and CDR2 YSLEER. This CDR3 region has 16 residues. CDR3 nucleotides: TGCGCCAGCAGCCAAGATGGGGGACAGGGACCCCTCGAGCAGTACTTC. Encoded protein: CASSQDGGQGPLEQYF.

This clonotype was seen ten or more times. The chain joins TRBV5-1 to TRBJ2-3, with 10 bases that match TRBD1. The CDR3 spans 13 residues. Trimming took 4 bases from V and 6 from J; bases not matched to a gene: 2. Germline lookup yields CDR1 SGHRS and CDR2 YFSETQ. As DNA, the CDR3 is TGCGCCAGCAGCCCGGACAGGGGGGATACGCAGTATTTT. This translates into CASSPDRGDTQYF.

This clonotype appeared a few times. The rearrangement joins TRBV12-3 or TRBV12-4 to TRBJ2-7; TRBD1 matches at 8 bases. V lost 11 bases, J lost 5 bases, and 8 bases stayed unmatched. The CDR3 has 12 amino acids. DNA of the CDR3: TGTGCCGTACGACAGGGGTATCACGAGCAGTACTTC. Translating gives CAVRQGYHEQYF.

This clonotype was seen at least ten times. The V gene is TRBV4-1, the J gene TRBJ1-1; D is unclear. The CDR3 is 13 residues long. Per the germline V gene, CDR1 is MGHRA and CDR2 is YSYEKL. The ends were cut back, 1 base at V and 6 bases at J, with 9 bases in the middle. CDR3 nucleotides: TGCGCCAGCAGCCAAGGGGCGAGCGCTGAAGCTTTCTTT. Translating gives CASSQGASAEAFF.